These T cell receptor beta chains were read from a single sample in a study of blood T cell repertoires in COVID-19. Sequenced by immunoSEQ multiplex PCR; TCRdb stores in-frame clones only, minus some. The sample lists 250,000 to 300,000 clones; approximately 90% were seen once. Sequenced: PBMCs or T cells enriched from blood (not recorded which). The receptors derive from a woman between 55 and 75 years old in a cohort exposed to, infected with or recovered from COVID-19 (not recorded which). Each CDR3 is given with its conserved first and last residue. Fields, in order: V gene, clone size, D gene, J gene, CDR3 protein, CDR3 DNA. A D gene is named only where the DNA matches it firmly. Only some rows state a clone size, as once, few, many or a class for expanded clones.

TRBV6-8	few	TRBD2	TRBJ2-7	CASTKCPGTSGRATFYEQYF	TGTGCCAGCACCAAATGTCCCGGGACTAGCGGGAGAGCCACCTTCTACGAGCAGTACTTC
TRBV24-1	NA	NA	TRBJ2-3	CATSRGTSSTDTQYF	TGTGCCACCTCACGGGGGACGTCTAGCACAGATACGCAGTATTTT
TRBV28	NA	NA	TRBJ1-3	CARNRTSGNTIYF	TGTGCCAGGAACAGGACCTCTGGAAACACCATATATTTT
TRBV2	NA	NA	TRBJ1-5	CASSKTEGSNQPQHF	TGTGCCAGCAGTAAGACAGAAGGGAGCAATCAGCCCCAGCATTTT
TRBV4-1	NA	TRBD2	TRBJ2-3	CASSQELAGVTDTQYF	TGCGCCAGCAGCCAAGAGTTAGCGGGAGTCACAGATACGCAGTATTTT
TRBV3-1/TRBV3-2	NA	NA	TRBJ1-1	CASSQGLTNTEAFF	TGTGCCAGCAGCCAAGGGCTTACGAACACTGAAGCTTTCTTT
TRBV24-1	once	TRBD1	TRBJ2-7	CATSDPRQGRPYEQYF	TGTGCCACCAGTGACCCTAGACAGGGACGACCCTACGAGCAGTACTTC
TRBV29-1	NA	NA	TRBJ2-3	CSVEDLGGHGTDTQYF	TGCAGCGTTGAAGATCTGGGAGGCCACGGGACAGATACGCAGTATTTT
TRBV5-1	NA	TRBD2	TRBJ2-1	CASSFPHVAGGSNEQFF	TGCGCCAGCAGCTTTCCCCACGTAGCGGGAGGGAGTAATGAGCAGTTCTTC
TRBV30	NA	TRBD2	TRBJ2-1	CAWSTWTSGSGSYNEQFF	TGTGCCTGGAGTACCTGGACTAGCGGGAGTGGAAGCTACAATGAGCAGTTCTTC
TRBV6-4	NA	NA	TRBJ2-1	CASPSYNEQFF	TGTGCCAGTCCTTCCTACAATGAGCAGTTCTTC
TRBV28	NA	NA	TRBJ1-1	CASSTRGEGITEAFF	TGTGCCAGCAGTACCCGGGGGGAGGGGATCACTGAAGCTTTCTTT
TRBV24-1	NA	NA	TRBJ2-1	CATKDRNSYNEQFF	TGTGCCACCAAGGACAGAAACTCCTACAATGAGCAGTTCTTC
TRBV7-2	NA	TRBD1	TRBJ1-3	CASSLSGQTSGNTIYF	TGTGCCAGCAGCTTATCGGGACAGACCTCTGGAAACACCATATATTTT
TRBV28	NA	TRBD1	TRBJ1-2	CASTREGAFYGYTF	TGTGCCAGCACCCGAGAGGGGGCATTCTATGGCTACACCTTC
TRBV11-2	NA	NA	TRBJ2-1	CASSLLGSYNEQFF	TGTGCCAGCAGCTTACTAGGGAGTTACAATGAGCAGTTCTTC
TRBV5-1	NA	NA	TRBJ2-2	CASREGGENTGELFF	TGCGCCAGCAGAGAAGGGGGAGAGAACACCGGGGAGCTGTTTTTT
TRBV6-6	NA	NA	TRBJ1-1	CASSYSNRENTEAFF	TGTGCCAGCAGTTACTCGAACCGGGAGAACACTGAAGCTTTCTTT
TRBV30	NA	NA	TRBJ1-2	CAWSTPGRIYGYTF	TGTGCCTGGAGCACCCCAGGGCGAATCTATGGCTACACCTTC
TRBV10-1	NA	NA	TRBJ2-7	CASSESPPYEQYF	TGCGCCAGCAGTGAGTCTCCTCCCTACGAGCAGTACTTC
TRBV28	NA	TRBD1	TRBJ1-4	CASSRDSRNEKLFF	TGTGCCAGCAGTAGGGACAGCCGTAATGAAAAACTGTTTTTT
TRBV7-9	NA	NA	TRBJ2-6	CASSLLSGSGANVLTF	TGTGCCAGCAGCCTCCTATCCGGCTCTGGGGCCAACGTCCTGACTTTC
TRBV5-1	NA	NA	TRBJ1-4	CASSLAGRSLGNEKLFF	TGCGCCAGCAGCTTGGCGGGGAGGAGTTTGGGGAATGAAAAACTGTTTTTT
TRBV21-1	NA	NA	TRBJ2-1	CASKPGYSYNEQFF	TGTGCCAGCAAACCGGGTTACTCCTACAATGAGCAGTTCTTC
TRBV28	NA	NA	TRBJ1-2	CASSLDRGSYGYTF	TGTGCCAGCAGTTTAGATCGGGGAAGCTATGGCTACACCTTC
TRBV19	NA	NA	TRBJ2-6	CASSRPGSGANVLTF	TGTGCCAGTAGTCGACCAGGCTCTGGGGCCAACGTCCTGACTTTC
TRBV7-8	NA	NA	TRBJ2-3	CASSLEGATDTQYF	TGTGCCAGCAGCTTAGAAGGGGCCACAGATACGCAGTATTTT
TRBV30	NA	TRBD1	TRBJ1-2	CAWSNPGQGVNYGYTF	TGTGCCTGGAGTAATCCGGGACAGGGGGTTAACTATGGCTACACCTTC
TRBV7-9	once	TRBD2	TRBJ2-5	CASSLAETSGSLQYF	TGTGCCAGCAGCTTAGCGGAAACTAGCGGGAGCCTTCAGTACTTC
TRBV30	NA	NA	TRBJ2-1	CAWSSTRLDEQFF	TGTGCCTGGAGTTCGACTAGATTGGATGAGCAGTTCTTC
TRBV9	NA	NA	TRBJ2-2	CASSAQTGGTGELFF	TGTGCCAGCAGCGCACAGACCGGGGGCACCGGGGAGCTGTTTTTT
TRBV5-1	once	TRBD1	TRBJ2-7	CASSPGQGEQLVSYEQYF	TGCGCCAGCAGCCCGGGACAGGGGGAGCAACTTGTCTCCTACGAGCAGTACTTC
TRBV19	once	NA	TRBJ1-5	CASRDGQLSNQPQHF	TGTGCCAGTAGGGATGGACAACTTAGCAATCAGCCCCAGCATTTT
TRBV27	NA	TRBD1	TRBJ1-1	CASSRRDRGNEAFF	TGTGCCAGCAGTCGGCGGGACAGGGGCAATGAAGCTTTCTTT